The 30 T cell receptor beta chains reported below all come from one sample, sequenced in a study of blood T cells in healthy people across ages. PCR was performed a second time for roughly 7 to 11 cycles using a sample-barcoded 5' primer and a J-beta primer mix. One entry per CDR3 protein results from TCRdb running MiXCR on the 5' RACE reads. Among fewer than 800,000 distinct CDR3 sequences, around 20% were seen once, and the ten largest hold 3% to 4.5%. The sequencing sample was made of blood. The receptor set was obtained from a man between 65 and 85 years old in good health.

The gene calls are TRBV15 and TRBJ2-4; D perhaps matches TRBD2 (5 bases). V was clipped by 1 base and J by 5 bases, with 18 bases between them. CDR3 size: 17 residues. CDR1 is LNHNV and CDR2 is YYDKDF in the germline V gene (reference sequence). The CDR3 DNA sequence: TGTGCCACCAGCAGAGGCCCCCTAGCTGTGTACCAAAACATTCAGTACTTC. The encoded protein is CATSRGPLAVYQNIQYF.

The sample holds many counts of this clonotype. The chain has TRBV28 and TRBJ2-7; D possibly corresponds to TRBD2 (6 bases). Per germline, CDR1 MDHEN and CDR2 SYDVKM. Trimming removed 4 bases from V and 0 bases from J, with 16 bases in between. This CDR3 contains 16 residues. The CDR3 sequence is CASSSTPSGRSYEQYF. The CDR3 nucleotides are TGTGCCAGCAGTTCCACCCCAAGCGGGCGCTCCTACGAGCAGTACTTC.

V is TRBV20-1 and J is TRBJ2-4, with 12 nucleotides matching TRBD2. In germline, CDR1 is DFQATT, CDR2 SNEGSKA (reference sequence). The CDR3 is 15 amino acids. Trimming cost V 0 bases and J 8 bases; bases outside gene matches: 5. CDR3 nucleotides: TGCAGTGCTAGAGATAAGACTAGCGGGAGTGACATTCAGTACTTC. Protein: CSARDKTSGSDIQYF.

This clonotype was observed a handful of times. The CDR3, as DNA: TGCGCCAGCAGCAAGACTAGCGGGACCTACAATGAGCAGTTCTTC. It yields the protein CASSKTSGTYNEQFF. The chain links TRBV4-3 to TRBJ2-1, with TRBD2 matching over 11 bases. Per germline, CDR1 LGHNA and CDR2 YSLEER. The CDR3 runs 15 residues. With 5 bases clipped from V and 2 bases from J, the junction kept 2 bases outside the gene matches.

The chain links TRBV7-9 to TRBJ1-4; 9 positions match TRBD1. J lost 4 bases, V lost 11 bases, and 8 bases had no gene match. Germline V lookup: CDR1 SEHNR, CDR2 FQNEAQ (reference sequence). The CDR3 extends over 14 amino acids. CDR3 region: CAGGRTGDNEKLFF. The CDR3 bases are TGTGCCGGGGGACGGACAGGGGATAATGAAAAACTGTTTTTT.

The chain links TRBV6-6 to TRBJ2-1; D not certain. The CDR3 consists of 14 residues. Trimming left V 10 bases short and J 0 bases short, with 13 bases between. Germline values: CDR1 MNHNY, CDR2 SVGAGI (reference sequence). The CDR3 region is CATHLGISYNEQFF. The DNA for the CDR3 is TGTGCCACCCATCTAGGTATCTCCTACAATGAGCAGTTCTTC.

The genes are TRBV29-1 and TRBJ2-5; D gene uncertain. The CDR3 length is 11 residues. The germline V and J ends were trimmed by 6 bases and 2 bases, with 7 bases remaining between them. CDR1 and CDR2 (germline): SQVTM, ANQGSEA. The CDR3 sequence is CSVSKQETQYF. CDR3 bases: TGCAGCGTGTCCAAACAAGAGACCCAGTACTTC. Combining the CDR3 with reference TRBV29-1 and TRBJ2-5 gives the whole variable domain SAVISQKPSRDICQRGTSLTIQCQVDSQVTMMFWYRQQPGQSLTLIATANQGSEATYESGFVIDKFPISRPNLTFSTLTVSNMSPEDSSIYLCSVSKQETQYFGPGTRLLVL.

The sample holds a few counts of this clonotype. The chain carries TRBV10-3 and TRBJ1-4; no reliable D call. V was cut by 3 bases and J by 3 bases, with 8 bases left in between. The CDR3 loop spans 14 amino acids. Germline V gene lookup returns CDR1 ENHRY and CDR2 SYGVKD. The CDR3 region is CAISDPDANEKLFF. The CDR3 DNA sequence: TGTGCCATCAGTGACCCGGACGCTAATGAAAAACTGTTTTTT.

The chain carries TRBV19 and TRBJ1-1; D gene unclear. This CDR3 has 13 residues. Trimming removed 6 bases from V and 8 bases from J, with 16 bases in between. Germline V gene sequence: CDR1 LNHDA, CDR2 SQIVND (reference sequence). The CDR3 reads CASRTDWGGEAFF. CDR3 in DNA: TGTGCCAGTAGAACCGACTGGGGAGGGGAAGCTTTCTTT.

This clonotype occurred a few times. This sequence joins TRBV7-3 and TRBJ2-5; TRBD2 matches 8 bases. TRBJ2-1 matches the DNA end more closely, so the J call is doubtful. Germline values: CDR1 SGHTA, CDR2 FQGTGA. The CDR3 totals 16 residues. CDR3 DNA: TGTGCCAGCAGCCCCGCCCGGGCGGGAGGAAGTGTTGAGCAGTTCTTC. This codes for CASSPARAGGSVEQFF.

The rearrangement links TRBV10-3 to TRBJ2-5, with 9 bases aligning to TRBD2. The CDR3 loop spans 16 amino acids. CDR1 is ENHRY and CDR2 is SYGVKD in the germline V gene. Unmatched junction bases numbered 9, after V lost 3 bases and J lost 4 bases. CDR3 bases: TGTGCCATCAGTGAAGTGGCGGGAGGGGTCGGAGAGACCCAGTACTTC. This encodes CAISEVAGGVGETQYF.

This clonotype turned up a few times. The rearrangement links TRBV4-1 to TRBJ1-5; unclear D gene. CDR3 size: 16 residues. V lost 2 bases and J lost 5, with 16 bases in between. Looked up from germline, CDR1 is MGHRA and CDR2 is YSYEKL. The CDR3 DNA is TGCGCCAGCAGCCAAAAATATTCCGACAAAGATCAGCCCCAGCATTTT. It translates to CASSQKYSDKDQPQHF.

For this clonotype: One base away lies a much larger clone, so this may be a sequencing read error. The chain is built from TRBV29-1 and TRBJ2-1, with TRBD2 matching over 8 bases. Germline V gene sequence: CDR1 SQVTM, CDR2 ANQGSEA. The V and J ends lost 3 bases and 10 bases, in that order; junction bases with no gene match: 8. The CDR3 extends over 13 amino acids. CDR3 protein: CSVEGSGIGEQFF. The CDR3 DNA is TGCAGCGTTGAGGGTAGCGGGATAGGGGAGCAGTTCTTC.

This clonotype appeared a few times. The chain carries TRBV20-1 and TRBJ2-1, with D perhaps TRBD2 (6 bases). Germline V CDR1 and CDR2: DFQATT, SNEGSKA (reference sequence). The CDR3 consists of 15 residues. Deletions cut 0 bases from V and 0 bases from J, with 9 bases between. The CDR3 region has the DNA TGCAGTGCTAGAGACCCCGGGAGCTCCTACAATGAGCAGTTCTTC. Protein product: CSARDPGSSYNEQFF.

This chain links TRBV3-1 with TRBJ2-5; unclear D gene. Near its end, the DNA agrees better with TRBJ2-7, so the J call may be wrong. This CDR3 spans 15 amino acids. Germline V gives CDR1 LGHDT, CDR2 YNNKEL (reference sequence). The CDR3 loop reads CASSQAGDISYEQYF. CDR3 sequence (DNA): TGTGCCAGCAGCCAAGCCGGAGACATCTCCTACGAGCAGTACTTC.

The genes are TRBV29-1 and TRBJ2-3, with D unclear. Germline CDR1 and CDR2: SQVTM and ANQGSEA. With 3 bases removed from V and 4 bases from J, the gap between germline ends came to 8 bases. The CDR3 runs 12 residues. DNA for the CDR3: TGCAGCGTTGATTCTCTGGCAGATACGCAGTATTTT. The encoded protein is CSVDSLADTQYF.

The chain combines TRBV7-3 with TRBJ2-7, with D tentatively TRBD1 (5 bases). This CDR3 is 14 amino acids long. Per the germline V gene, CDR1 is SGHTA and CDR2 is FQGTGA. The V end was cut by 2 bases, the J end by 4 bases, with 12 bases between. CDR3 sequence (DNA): TGTGCCAGCAGCTTACAGGGCTGGTATTACGAGCAGTACTTC. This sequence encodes CASSLQGWYYEQYF.

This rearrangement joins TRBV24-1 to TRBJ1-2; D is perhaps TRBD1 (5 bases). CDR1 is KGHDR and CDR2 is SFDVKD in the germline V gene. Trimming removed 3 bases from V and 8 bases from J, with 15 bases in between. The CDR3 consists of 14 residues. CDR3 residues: CATSDRDRHWGYTF. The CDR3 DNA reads TGTGCCACCAGTGATCGGGACCGCCATTGGGGCTACACCTTC.

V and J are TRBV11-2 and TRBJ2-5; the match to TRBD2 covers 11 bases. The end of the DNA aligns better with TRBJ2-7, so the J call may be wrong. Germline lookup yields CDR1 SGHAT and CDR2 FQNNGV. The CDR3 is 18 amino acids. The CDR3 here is CASSSPTVRLAGPYEQYF. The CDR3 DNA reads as TGTGCCAGCAGCTCACCAACCGTAAGACTAGCGGGACCCTACGAGCAGTACTTC.

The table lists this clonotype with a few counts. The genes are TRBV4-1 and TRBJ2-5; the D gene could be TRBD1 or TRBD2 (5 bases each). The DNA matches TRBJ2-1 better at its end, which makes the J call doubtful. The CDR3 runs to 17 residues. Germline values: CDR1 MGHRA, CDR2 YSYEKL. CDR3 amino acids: CASSPTRGRRSYNEQFF. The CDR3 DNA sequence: TGCGCCAGCAGCCCAACTAGGGGCAGGAGGTCCTACAATGAGCAGTTCTTC.

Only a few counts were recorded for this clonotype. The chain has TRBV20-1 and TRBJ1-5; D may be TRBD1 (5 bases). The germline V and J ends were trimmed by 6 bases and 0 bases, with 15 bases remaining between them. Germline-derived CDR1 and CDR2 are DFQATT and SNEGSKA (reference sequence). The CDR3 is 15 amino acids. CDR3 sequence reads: CSAKAGGHSNQPQHF. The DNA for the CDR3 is TGCAGTGCCAAGGCGGGGGGTCATAGCAATCAGCCCCAGCATTTT.

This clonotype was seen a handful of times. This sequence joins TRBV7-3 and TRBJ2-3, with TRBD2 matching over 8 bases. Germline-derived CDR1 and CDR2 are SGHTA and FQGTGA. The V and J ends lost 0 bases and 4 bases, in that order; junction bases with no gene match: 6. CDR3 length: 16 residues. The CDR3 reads CASSLTGGRFADTQYF. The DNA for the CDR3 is TGTGCCAGCAGCTTAACCGGCGGGAGGTTTGCAGATACGCAGTATTTT.

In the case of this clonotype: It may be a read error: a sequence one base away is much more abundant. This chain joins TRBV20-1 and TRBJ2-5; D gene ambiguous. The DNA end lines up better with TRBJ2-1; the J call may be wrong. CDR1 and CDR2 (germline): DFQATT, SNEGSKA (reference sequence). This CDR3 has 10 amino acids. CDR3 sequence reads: CSAKKNVQFF. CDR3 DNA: TGCAGTGCTAAGAAAAATGTGCAGTTCTTC.

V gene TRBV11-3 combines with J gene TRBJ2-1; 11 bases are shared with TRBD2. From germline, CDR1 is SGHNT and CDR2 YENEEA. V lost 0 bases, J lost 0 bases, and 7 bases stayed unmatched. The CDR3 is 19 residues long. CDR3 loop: CASSLDGLAGGSSYNEQFF. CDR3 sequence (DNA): TGTGCCAGCAGCTTAGATGGGCTAGCGGGGGGAAGCTCCTACAATGAGCAGTTCTTC. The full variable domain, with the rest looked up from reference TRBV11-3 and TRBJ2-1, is EAGVVQSPRYKIIEKKQPVAFWCNPISGHNTLYWYLQNLGQGPELLIRYENEEAVDDSQLPKDRFSAERLKGVDSTLKIQPAELGDSAVYLCASSLDGLAGGSSYNEQFFGPGTRLTVL.

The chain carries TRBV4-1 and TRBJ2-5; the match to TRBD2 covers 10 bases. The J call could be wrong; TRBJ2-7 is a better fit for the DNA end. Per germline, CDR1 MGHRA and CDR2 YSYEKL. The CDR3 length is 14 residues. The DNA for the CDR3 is TGCGCCAGCAGGGAGCGGGAGGGCTCGCGCGAGCAGTACTTC. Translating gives CASREREGSREQYF.

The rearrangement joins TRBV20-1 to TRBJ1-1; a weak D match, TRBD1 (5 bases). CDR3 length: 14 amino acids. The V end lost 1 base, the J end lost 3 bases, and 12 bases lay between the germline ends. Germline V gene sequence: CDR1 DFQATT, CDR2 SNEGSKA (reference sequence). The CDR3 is CSARVGPSHTEAFF. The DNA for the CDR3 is TGCAGTGCTAGAGTGGGGCCCAGCCACACTGAAGCTTTCTTT.

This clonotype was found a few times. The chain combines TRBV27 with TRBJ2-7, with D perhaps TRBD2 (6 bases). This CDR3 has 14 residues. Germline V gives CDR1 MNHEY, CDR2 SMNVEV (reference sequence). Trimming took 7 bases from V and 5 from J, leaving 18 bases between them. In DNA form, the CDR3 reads TGTGCCAGCAAACCGAGTCGGGGGAGCAACGAGCAGTACTTC. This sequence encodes CASKPSRGSNEQYF.

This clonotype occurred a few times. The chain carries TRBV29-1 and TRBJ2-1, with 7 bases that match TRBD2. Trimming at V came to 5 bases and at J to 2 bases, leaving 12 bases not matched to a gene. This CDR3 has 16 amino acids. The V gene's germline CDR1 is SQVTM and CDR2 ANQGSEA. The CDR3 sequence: CSVSGGAGLPYNEQFF. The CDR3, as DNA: TGCAGCGTTTCGGGGGGAGCGGGCCTACCCTACAATGAGCAGTTCTTC.

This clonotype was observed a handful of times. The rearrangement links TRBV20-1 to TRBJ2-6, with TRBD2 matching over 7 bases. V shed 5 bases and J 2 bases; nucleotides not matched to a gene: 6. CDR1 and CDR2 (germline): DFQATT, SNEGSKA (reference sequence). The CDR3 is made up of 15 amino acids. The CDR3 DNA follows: TGCAGTGCTTGGGAGGGGCCCGCTGGGGCCAACGTCCTGACTTTC. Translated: CSAWEGPAGANVLTF.

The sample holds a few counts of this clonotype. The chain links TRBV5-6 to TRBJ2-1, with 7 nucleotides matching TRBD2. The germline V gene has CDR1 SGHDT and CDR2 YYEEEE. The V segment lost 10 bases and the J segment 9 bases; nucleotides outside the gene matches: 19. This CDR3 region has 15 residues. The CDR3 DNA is TGTGCCGGGGCCAAAGCGGGGATTGCTGTAGGTGAGCAGTTCTTC. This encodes CAGAKAGIAVGEQFF.